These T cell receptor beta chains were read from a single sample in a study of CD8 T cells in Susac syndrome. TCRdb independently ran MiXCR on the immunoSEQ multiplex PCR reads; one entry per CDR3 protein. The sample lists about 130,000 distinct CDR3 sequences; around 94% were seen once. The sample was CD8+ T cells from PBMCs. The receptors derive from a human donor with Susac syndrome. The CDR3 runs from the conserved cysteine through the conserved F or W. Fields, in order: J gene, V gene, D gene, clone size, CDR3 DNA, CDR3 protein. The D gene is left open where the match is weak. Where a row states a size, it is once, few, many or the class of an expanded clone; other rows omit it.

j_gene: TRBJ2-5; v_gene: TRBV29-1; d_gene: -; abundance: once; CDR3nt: TGCAGCGCCCAATGGGACCAATATTACTTC; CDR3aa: CSAQWDQYYF
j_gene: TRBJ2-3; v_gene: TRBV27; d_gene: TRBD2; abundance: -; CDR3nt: TGTGCCAGCAGTTTATTGAGCGGGGCTAGCACAGATACGCAGTATTTT; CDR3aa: CASSLLSGASTDTQYF
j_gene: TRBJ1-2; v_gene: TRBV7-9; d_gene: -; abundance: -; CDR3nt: TGTGCCAGCAGCGGCCGGGGGGACTATGGCTACACCTTC; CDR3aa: CASSGRGDYGYTF
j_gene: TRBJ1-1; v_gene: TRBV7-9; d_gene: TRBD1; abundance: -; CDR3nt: TGTGCCAGCACCGTCGGACAGGGAACTCCTGAAGCTTTCTTT; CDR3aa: CASTVGQGTPEAFF
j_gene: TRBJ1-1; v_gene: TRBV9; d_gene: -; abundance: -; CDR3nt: TGTGCCAGCAGCGTAGACAGGGCTTCGGACACTGAAGCTTTCTTT; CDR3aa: CASSVDRASDTEAFF
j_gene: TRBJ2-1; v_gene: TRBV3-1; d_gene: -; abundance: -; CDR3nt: TGTGCCAGCAGCCAAGAAGTCGGGGCCCGGTTCAATGAGCAGTTCTTC; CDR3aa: CASSQEVGARFNEQFF
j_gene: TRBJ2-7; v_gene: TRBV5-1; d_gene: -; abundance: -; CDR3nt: TGCGCCAGCAGCCATGAGTCGGGGACCGGCTACGAGCAGTACTTC; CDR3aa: CASSHESGTGYEQYF
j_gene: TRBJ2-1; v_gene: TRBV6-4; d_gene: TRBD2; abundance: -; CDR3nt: TGTGCCAGCAGTGACTCTGCGGGGGGGGTTGATGAGCAGTTCTTC; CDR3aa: CASSDSAGGVDEQFF
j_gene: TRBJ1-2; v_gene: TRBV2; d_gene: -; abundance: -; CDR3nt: TGTGCCAGCAGTGAAGCGCCGGGGTACTATGGCTACACCTTC; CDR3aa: CASSEAPGYYGYTF
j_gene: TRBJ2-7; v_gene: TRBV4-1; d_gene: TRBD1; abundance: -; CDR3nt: TGCGCCAGCAGCCAAGGAGGGACAGGGTCAACCTCCTACGAGCAGTACTTC; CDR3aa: CASSQGGTGSTSYEQYF
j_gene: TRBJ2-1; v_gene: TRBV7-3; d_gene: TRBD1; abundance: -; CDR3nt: TGTGCCAGCAGCGCCCGGGACAGGACTCTAGATGAGCAGTTCTTC; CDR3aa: CASSARDRTLDEQFF
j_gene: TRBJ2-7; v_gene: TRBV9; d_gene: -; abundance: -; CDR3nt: TGTGCCAGCAGCCCGCAGGGGACCCTTTACGAGCAGTACTTC; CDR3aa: CASSPQGTLYEQYF
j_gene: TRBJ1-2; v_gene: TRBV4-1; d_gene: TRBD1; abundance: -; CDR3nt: TGCGCCAGCAGCCAGGCAACAGGGGACTATGGCTACACCTTC; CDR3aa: CASSQATGDYGYTF
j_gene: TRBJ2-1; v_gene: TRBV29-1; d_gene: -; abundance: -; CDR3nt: TGCAGCGTTGAAGGGGTCTACGATTTCCGGGATGGTAGTGAGCAGTTCTTC; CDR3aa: CSVEGVYDFRDGSEQFF
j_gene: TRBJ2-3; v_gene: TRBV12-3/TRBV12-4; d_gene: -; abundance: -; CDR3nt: TGTGCCAGCAGTCTCCGGCAGGGGCTTTGGGATACGCAGTATTTT; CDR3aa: CASSLRQGLWDTQYF
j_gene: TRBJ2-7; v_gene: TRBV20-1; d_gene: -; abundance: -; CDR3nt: TGCAGTGCTAGTGCTCGACAGCTCTTGAAGCAGTACTTC; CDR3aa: CSASARQLLKQYF
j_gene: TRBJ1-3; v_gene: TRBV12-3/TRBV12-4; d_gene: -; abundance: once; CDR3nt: TGTGCCAGCAGCTTGGACATATCTGGAAACACCATATATTTT; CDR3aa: CASSLDISGNTIYF
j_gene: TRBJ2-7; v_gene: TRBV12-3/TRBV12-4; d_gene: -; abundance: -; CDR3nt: TGTGCCAGCAGTCCCGGGACGCCCTACGAGCAGTACTTC; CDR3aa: CASSPGTPYEQYF
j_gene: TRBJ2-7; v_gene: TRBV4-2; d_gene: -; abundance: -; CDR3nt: TGTGCCAGCAGCCAAGACAGGGACTGGTCCTACGAGCAGTACTTC; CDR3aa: CASSQDRDWSYEQYF
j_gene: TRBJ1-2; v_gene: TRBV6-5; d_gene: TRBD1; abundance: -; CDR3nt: TGTGCCAGCAGTTACGGGACAGATTTCTATGGCTACACCTTC; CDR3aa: CASSYGTDFYGYTF
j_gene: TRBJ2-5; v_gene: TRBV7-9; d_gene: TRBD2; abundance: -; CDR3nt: TGTGCCAGCAGCCAAGACGGGAGGCCAGAGACCCAGTACTTC; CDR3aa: CASSQDGRPETQYF
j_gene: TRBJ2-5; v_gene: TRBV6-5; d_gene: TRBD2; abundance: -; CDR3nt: TGTGCCAGCAGTTACAGCAGCGGGGTTTACCAGTACTTC; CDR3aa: CASSYSSGVYQYF
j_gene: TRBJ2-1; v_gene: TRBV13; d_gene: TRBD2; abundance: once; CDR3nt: TGTGCCAGCACCTTAGCGGGGGTAAATGAGCAGTTCTTC; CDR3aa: CASTLAGVNEQFF
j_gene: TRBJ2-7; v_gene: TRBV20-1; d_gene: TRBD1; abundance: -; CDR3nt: TGCAGTGCTAGTACGGGACAGGGCTACGAGCAGTACTTC; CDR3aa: CSASTGQGYEQYF
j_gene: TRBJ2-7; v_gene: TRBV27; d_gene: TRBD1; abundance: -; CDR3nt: TGTGCCAGCAGGCCGGGACAGGGGGTCTACGAGCAGTACTTC; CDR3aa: CASRPGQGVYEQYF
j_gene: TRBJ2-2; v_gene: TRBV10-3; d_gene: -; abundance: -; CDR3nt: TGTGCCTCAAAACAGGAGCGCACCGGAGCCGGGGAGCTGTTTTTT; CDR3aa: CASKQERTGAGELFF
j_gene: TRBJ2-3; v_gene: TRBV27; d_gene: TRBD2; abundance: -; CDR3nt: TGTGCCAGCAGTTTAGGCCCTAGCGGGGGGTATCATACGCAGTATTTT; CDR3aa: CASSLGPSGGYHTQYF
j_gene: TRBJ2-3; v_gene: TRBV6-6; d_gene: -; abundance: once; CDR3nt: TGTGCCAGCAGCACAGGGTCGGGCACAGATACGCAGTATTTT; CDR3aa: CASSTGSGTDTQYF
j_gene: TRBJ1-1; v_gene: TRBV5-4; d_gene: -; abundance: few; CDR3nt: TGTGCCAGCAGCTTGTTAGGGGGATTAAACACTGAAGCTTTCTTT; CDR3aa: CASSLLGGLNTEAFF
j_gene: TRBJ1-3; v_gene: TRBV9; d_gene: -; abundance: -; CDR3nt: TGTGCCAGCAGCGGCGGTCAAGGCGGAAACACCATATATTTT; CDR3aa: CASSGGQGGNTIYF
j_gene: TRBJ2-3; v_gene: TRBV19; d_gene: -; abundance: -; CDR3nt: TGTGCCAGTAGCGTCCTGGCGGGAGAAGGGGGAGATACGCAGTATTTT; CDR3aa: CASSVLAGEGGDTQYF
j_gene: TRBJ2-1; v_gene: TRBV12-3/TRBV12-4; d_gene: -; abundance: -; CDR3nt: TGTGCCAGCAGGCCAGGGGCGAATGAGCAGTTCTTC; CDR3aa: CASRPGANEQFF
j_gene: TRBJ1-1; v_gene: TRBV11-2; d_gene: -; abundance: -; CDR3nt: TGTGCCAGCAGCGTAGCGTTACTCCCTGAAGCTTTCTTT; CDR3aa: CASSVALLPEAFF
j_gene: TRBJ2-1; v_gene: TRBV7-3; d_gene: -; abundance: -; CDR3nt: TGTGCCAGCAGCTTAACAGTAAAGAGCTCCTACAATGAGCAGTTCTTC; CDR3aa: CASSLTVKSSYNEQFF
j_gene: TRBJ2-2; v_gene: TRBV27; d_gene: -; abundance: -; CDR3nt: TGTGCCAGCAGTCCACTAGTTGGGACCGGGGAGCTGTTTTTT; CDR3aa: CASSPLVGTGELFF
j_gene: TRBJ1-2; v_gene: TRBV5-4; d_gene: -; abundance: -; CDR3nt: TGTGCCAGCAGCCTGGGGGCTGCTGGCTACACCTTC; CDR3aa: CASSLGAAGYTF
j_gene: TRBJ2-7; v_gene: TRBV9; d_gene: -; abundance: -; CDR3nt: TGTGCCAGCAGCGCAGACGAGTCGACCTACGAGCAGTACTTC; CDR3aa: CASSADESTYEQYF
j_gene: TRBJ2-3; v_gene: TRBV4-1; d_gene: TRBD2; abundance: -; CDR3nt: TGCGCCAGCAGCCAAGAATTGGGGGGGTCTGAAGATACGCAGTATTTT; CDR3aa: CASSQELGGSEDTQYF
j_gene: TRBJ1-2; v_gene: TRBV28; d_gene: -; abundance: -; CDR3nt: TGTGCCAGCACTATAATGGCACGGAATAACTATGGCTACACCTTC; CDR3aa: CASTIMARNNYGYTF
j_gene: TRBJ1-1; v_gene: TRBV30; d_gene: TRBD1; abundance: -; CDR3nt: TGTGCCTGGAGCCCGACCGGGACAGGGGGATTCACTGAAGCTTTCTTT; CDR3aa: CAWSPTGTGGFTEAFF
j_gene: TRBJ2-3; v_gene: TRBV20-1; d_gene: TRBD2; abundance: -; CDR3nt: TGCAGTGCTAGGTCGGGGGGGGGAGATACGCAGTATTTT; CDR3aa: CSARSGGGDTQYF
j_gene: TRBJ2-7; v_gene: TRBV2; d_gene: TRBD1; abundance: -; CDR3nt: TGTGCCAGCCAACAGGGGGCCTCCTACGAGCAGTACTTC; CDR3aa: CASQQGASYEQYF
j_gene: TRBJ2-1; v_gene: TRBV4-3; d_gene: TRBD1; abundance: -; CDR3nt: TGCGCCAGCAGCCCCACGACCGACAGGGACCCTTTCGTGACTGAGCAGTTCTTC; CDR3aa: CASSPTTDRDPFVTEQFF
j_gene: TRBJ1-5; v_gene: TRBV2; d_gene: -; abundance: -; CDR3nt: TGTGCCAGCAGTGAAGCGCTCTTGTCCGGCCAGCCCCAGCATTTT; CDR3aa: CASSEALLSGQPQHF
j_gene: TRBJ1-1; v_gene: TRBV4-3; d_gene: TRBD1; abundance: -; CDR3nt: TGCGCCAGCAGCCAAGACACAGGGGGGAGGACTGAAGCTTTCTTT; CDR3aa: CASSQDTGGRTEAFF
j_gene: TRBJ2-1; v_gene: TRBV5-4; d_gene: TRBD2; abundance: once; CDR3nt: TGTGCCAGCACCCGGGGTTTAGCGGGAGTTAATGAGCAGTTCTTC; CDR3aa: CASTRGLAGVNEQFF